This TCR beta chain was profiled in a study of spatial heterogeneity in lung cancer. Turning to the study itself: The cohort: around 79 early-stage, untreated non-small cell lung cancer patients. Blood collection for some samples took place at disease recurrence, which first occurred after a median of about 340 days.

TCR cDNA molecules each carried a unique molecular identifier. Each CDR3 protein is one row after TCRdb ran MiXCR on the 5' RACE reads. The sample holds approximately 9,700 distinct CDR3 sequences, approximately 3.6% seen once. This CDR3 contains 14 residues. V dropped 6 bases and J dropped 9; count of bases not matched to a gene: 14. Germline-derived CDR1 and CDR2 are MDHEN and SYDVKM. Many counts were recorded for this clonotype. The library was built for alpha chains, so this beta chain is an off-target read and its size means little. Time point meaning: blood taken at disease recurrence. Tumor, nontumor lung or frozen PBMC supplied whole RNA, sequenced without sorting.

The receptor was derived from a female donor with early-stage non-small cell lung cancer. The material sequenced was PBMCs, taken at recurrence. This chain uses TRBV28 with TRBJ2-7; 7 bases align to TRBD2. CDR3 bases: TGTGCCAGCAGATGGGTTGGCGGGGGTTCCGCGCAGTACTTC. Protein: CASRWVGGGSAQYF.